This T cell receptor (beta chain) was observed in a study of T cell responses to AZD1222 COVID-19 vaccine. The CDR3 runs to 15 residues. Germline V CDR1 and CDR2: SGHVS, FQNEAQ. Trimming at V came to 0 bases and at J to 4 bases, leaving 4 bases not matched to a gene. Data came from immunoSEQ multiplex PCR; TCRdb stores just in-frame clones and leaves some out. The sample has about 120,000 clones, roughly 84% seen once. The starting material was peripheral blood, obtained on day 0 of AZD1222 vaccination. The receptor was derived from an adult in good health. V gene TRBV7-8 combines with J gene TRBJ2-7, with 9 bases identical to TRBD2. This chain's CDR3 is CASSLAPSGTYEQYF. The CDR3 nucleotides are TGTGCCAGCAGCTTAGCGCCTAGCGGGACTTACGAGCAGTACTTC.